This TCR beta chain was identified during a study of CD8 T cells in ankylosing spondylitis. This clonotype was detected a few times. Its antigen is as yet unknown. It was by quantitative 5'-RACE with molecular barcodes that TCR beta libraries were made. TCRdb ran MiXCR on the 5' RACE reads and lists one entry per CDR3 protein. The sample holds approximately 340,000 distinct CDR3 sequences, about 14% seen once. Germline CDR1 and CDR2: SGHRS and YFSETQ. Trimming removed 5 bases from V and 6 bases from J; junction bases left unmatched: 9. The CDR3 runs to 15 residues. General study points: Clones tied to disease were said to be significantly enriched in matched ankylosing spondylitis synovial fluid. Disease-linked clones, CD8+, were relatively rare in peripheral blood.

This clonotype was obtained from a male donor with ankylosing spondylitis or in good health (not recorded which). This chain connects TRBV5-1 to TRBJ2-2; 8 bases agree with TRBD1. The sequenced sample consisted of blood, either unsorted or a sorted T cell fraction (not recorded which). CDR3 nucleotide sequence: TGCGCCAGCAGAACAGTCCAGGGGGCAGCCGGGGAGCTGTTTTTT. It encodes CASRTVQGAAGELFF.